This entry describes one T cell receptor (beta chain). Its antigen remains unidentified. This record comes from a study of cytomegalovirus exposure and HLA in healthy donors. General study points: Follow-up analysis seemed to connect common viral pathogens with several of the most significant clusters identified. Previous analysis showed most TCR beta V segments were productive about 87% or about 30% of the time.

V lost 5 bases and J lost 4; bases outside the gene matches: 6. In germline, CDR1 is SNHLY, CDR2 FYNNEI. CDR3 length: 14 residues. PCR employed 60 Vbeta and 13 Jbeta primers. Some clones are missing from TCRdb's copy, which holds only in-frame ones; the method was immunoSEQ multiplex PCR. The sample carries approximately 220,000 clones, more than 65% recorded once. All donors participated as healthy donors of bone marrow. While unrecorded immune exposures were likely, the donors were nominally healthy when sampled. Sequenced material: PBMCs. The sequence derives from a man aged 18 to 29 in good health and CMV-seronegative. The gene calls are TRBV2 and TRBJ1-2, with 8 bases identical to TRBD1. The CDR3 sequence: CASSMTGATYGYTF. CDR3 sequence (DNA): TGTGCCAGCAGTATGACAGGGGCCACCTATGGCTACACCTTC.